The rows below give T cell receptor beta chains drawn from one sample of a study of T cell responses to AZD1222 COVID-19 vaccine. Measured with immunoSEQ multiplex PCR; TCRdb has only the in-frame clones, and not every one. The table has roughly 120,000 clones, roughly 87% seen once; the top ten hold approximately 4.7%. The source was peripheral blood, collected on day 0 of AZD1222 vaccination. All receptors derive from an adult in good health. The CDR3 runs from the conserved cysteine through the conserved F or W. A D gene is named only where the DNA matches it firmly. The size field is filled for only some rows; it gives once, few, many or a size class.

>14|-|TRBV11-2|TRBJ2-6|-
CASSISSGANVLTF
TGTGCCAGCAGCATCTCCTCTGGGGCCAACGTCCTGACTTTC
>15|-|TRBV28|TRBJ1-5|-
CASRMGGLMVQPQHF
TGTGCCAGCAGAATGGGAGGGTTAATGGTTCAGCCCCAGCATTTT
>14|-|TRBV30|TRBJ2-7|-
CAWRGLTWGYEQYF
TGTGCCTGGAGGGGCCTGACTTGGGGCTACGAGCAGTACTTC
>15|TRBD1|TRBV7-9|TRBJ1-4|-
CASIRGGTDGEKLFF
TGTGCCAGCATCAGGGGTGGGACAGATGGTGAAAAACTGTTTTTT
>13|TRBD1|TRBV6-5|TRBJ1-2|-
CASSSGTGGGYTF
TGTGCCAGCAGTTCCGGGACAGGGGGCGGCTACACCTTC
>19|-|TRBV21-1|TRBJ1-5|-
CASSVPGQGNSYRNQPQHF
TGTGCCAGCAGCGTGCCGGGACAGGGAAATTCTTACCGCAATCAGCCCCAGCATTTT
>17|TRBD1|TRBV18|TRBJ2-2|-
CASSPPRTGANTGELFF
TGTGCCAGCTCACCACCACGGACAGGGGCAAACACCGGGGAGCTGTTTTTT
>16|-|TRBV7-2|TRBJ1-2|-
CASSLASHSVVHGYTF
TGTGCCAGCAGCTTAGCGTCCCATTCGGTTGTGCATGGCTACACCTTC
>14|-|TRBV28|TRBJ1-5|-
CASSPPGNYQPQHF
TGTGCCAGCAGTCCCCCAGGGAACTATCAGCCCCAGCATTTT
>15|TRBD2|TRBV14|TRBJ2-7|-
CASSPTSGMPYEQYF
TGTGCCAGCAGCCCGACTAGCGGCATGCCCTACGAGCAGTACTTC
>11|-|TRBV19|TRBJ1-1|-
CASSMGEKAFF
TGTGCCAGTAGTATGGGGGAGAAAGCTTTCTTT
>18|TRBD1|TRBV4-1|TRBJ2-2|-
CASSRSLRQGEGHGELFF
TGCGCCAGCAGCCGCAGCCTAAGACAGGGGGAAGGTCACGGGGAGCTGTTTTTT
>17|-|TRBV5-1|TRBJ1-6|-
CASSLVPAASYNSPLHF
TGCGCCAGCAGCTTGGTACCAGCCGCCTCCTATAATTCACCCCTCCACTTT
>13|-|TRBV5-6|TRBJ1-1|-
CASSLGTGPEAFF
TGTGCCAGCAGCTTAGGGACGGGACCTGAAGCTTTCTTT
>19|-|TRBV12-5|TRBJ2-2|few
CASGLGPGLAGGGTGELFF
TGTGCTAGTGGTTTGGGCCCGGGATTGGCCGGGGGTGGCACCGGGGAGCTGTTTTTT
>14|TRBD1|TRBV28|TRBJ2-5|-
CASSWNRGTETQYF
TGTGCCAGCAGTTGGAACAGGGGAACGGAGACCCAGTACTTC
>16|-|TRBV6-5|TRBJ1-6|-
CASSYYVSGVLWPLHF
TGTGCCAGCAGTTACTATGTATCAGGGGTCCTTTGGCCCCTCCACTTT
>18|-|TRBV4-1|TRBJ1-4|-
CASSQDMDIRSTNEKLFF
TGCGCCAGCAGCCAAGATATGGACATCCGTTCAACTAATGAAAAACTGTTTTTT
>15|-|TRBV9|TRBJ1-3|-
CASSVGVDTGNTIYF
TGTGCCAGCAGCGTAGGGGTAGATACTGGAAACACCATATATTTT
>16|-|TRBV28|TRBJ2-7|-
CASSGSTVFSSYEQYF
TGTGCCAGCAGTGGGTCGACAGTTTTTAGCTCCTACGAGCAGTACTTC
>14|TRBD2|TRBV30|TRBJ2-3|once
CAWTHGGGTDTQYF
TGTGCCTGGACCCACGGGGGGGGGACAGATACGCAGTATTTT
>15|TRBD2|TRBV27|TRBJ2-3|-
CASNSRGGLIDTQYF
TGTGCCAGCAACTCGCGGGGGGGCCTTATCGATACGCAGTATTTT
>14|-|TRBV4-3|TRBJ1-1|-
CASSQTDLNTEAFF
TGCGCCAGCAGCCAGACAGATTTGAACACTGAAGCTTTCTTT
>16|TRBD1|TRBV4-1|TRBJ2-3|-
CASSPNRGRSTDTQYF
TGCGCCAGCAGCCCGAACAGGGGGAGGAGCACAGATACGCAGTATTTT
>15|TRBD1|TRBV19|TRBJ2-7|-
CASSSQTGTGNEQYF
TGTGCCAGTAGTAGCCAAACCGGGACAGGGAATGAGCAGTACTTC
>16|-|TRBV9|TRBJ1-2|-
CASSSRRSLNNYGYTF
TGTGCCAGCAGCTCTAGAAGGTCGCTTAATAACTATGGCTACACCTTC
>15|TRBD1|TRBV19|TRBJ2-7|once
CASRRQGLESYEQYF
TGTGCCAGTAGACGACAGGGTTTGGAATCCTACGAGCAGTACTTC
>15|-|TRBV5-6|TRBJ2-2|-
CASSWGNRNTGELFF
TGTGCCAGCAGCTGGGGGAACAGGAACACCGGGGAGCTGTTTTTT
>13|-|TRBV9|TRBJ1-1|-
CASSSAPVSEAFF
TGTGCCAGCAGCTCCGCCCCTGTATCTGAAGCTTTCTTT
>15|-|TRBV5-8|TRBJ2-5|once
CASSPSRGIQETQYF
TGTGCCAGCAGCCCTTCCAGAGGGATCCAAGAGACCCAGTACTTC
>18|TRBD1|TRBV6-4|TRBJ2-1|once
CASKLITGEISTGGEQFF
TGTGCCAGCAAACTGATTACGGGTGAAATTTCAACAGGGGGTGAGCAGTTCTTC
>16|TRBD2|TRBV15|TRBJ2-3|once
CATSRDIVAGGYTQYF
TGTGCCACCAGCAGAGATATAGTGGCGGGGGGGTATACGCAGTATTTT
>13|-|TRBV24-1|TRBJ2-7|-
CATSDVRSYEQYF
TGTGCCACCAGTGACGTCCGGTCCTACGAGCAGTACTTC
>16|TRBD2|TRBV12-5|TRBJ2-5|-
CASGSTTSGNGETQYF
TGTGCTAGTGGTTCCACAACAAGCGGGAACGGAGAGACCCAGTACTTC
>17|TRBD2|TRBV28|TRBJ2-4|-
CASRPNSGGVAKNIQYF
TGTGCCAGCAGGCCAAACAGCGGGGGGGTGGCCAAAAACATTCAGTACTTC
>14|TRBD1|TRBV6-5|TRBJ1-2|-
CASRRQGANYGYTF
TGTGCCAGCAGAAGACAGGGGGCGAACTATGGCTACACCTTC
>13|-|TRBV19|TRBJ2-7|-
CASGPGPFYEQYF
TGTGCCAGTGGGCCCGGGCCTTTCTACGAGCAGTACTTC
>14|-|TRBV3-1/TRBV3-2|TRBJ1-2|-
CASSPLNTNYGYTF
TGTGCCAGCAGCCCGCTAAACACTAACTATGGCTACACCTTC
>14|-|TRBV19|TRBJ1-5|-
CASSRHKVVQPQHF
TGTGCCAGTAGTCGACATAAGGTAGTCCAGCCCCAGCATTTT
>13|-|TRBV7-2|TRBJ1-5|-
CASSLRGDQPQHF
TGTGCCAGCAGCTTAAGAGGGGATCAGCCCCAGCATTTT